This T cell receptor beta chain is drawn from a study of post-analysis software for immune sequencing data. Whole-study findings and limits: Comparison with controls showed significantly lower normalized Chao1 diversity in multiple sclerosis patients. Patients showed TRBV5-6, TRBV5-1 and TRBV20-1 among roughly 5 TRBV segments more frequent than in controls.

For this clonotype: What it recognizes is unknown. Just one base apart from a much larger clone, this may be a read error.

After removal of 2 bases from V and 7 bases from J, the junction contained 19 bases not matched to a gene. Germline V CDR1 and CDR2: MRHNA, SNTAGT. The CDR3 covers 18 residues. The TCR beta cDNA libraries contained unique molecular identifiers. TCRdb re-called the PCR reads through MiXCR, storing one row per CDR3 protein. In the table there are approximately 260,000 distinct CDR3 sequences, 36% of which are singletons. The TCR originated in a girl aged 5-17 years with multiple sclerosis. The source material was blood. The chain uses TRBV6-4 and TRBJ2-7; 8 nucleotides align to TRBD1. The CDR3 here is CASSDRWWGQANSNEQYF. As DNA, the CDR3 is TGTGCCAGCAGTGACAGGTGGTGGGGACAGGCTAATAGCAATGAGCAGTACTTC.